This T cell receptor beta chain stems from a study of blood T cell repertoires in COVID-19. About the research overall: Samples of COVID-19 (acute and convalescent) were obtained from the United States, Italy and Spain.

This clone appeared once. This CDR3 contains 14 residues. The V gene end was trimmed by 4 bases and the J gene end by 5 bases; junction bases not matched to a gene: 9. Per the germline V gene, CDR1 is SGHRS and CDR2 is YFSETQ. Enrolled through a virtual design, the participants were between 18 and 89 years of age and came from under 30 US areas. Symptom resolution, clearance, or two negative PCRs marked donors in Cohort 3 as recovered. Only in-frame clones appear in the TCRdb table, and some are missing; sequencing was by immunoSEQ multiplex PCR. The sample lists about 180,000 clones; around 86% were seen once.

The rearrangement joins TRBV5-1 to TRBJ2-7, with 7 bases matching TRBD1. Sequencing was performed on PBMCs or T cells enriched from blood (not recorded which). This receptor was taken from a woman in her thirties who had recovered from COVID-19. CDR3 region: CASSLGTVVHEQYF. The CDR3 DNA is TGCGCCAGCAGCCTGGGGACAGTTGTCCACGAGCAGTACTTC.